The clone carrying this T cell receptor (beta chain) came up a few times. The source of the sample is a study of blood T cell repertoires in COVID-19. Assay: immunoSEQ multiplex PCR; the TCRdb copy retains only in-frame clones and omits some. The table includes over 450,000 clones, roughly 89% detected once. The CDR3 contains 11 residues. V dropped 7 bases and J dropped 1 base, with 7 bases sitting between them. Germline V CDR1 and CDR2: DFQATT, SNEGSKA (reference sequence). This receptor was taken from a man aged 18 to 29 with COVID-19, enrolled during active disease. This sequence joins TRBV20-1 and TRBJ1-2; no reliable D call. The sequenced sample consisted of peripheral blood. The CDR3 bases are TGCAGTGGAAGCGATAACTATGGCTACACCTTC. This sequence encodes CSGSDNYGYTF.